One sample yielded the 5 T cell receptor beta chains listed below, sequenced in a study of a mutant IDH1 vaccine in newly diagnosed glioma. Repertoires were generated with immunoSEQ multiplex PCR, while TCRdb's copy carries only in-frame clones and drops some. Among some 40,000 clones, about 75% were seen once, and the ten largest hold 8.9%. These receptors have no identified antigens. Noted time point: week 47, end of study. Doses comprised 300 ug of mutant IDH1 20-mer peptide each, plus topical imiquimod. The sequenced sample was PBMCs, obtained from a glioma patient whose treatment included an IDH1 peptide vaccine. These receptors came from a man aged 35 to 55 with glioma.

The rearrangement joins TRBV5-5 to TRBJ2-7; D possibly matches TRBD1 or TRBD2 (5 bases each). The CDR3 runs to 13 residues. Trimming pared 4 bases from V and 2 bases from J, leaving 10 bases between. Germline values: CDR1 SGHKS, CDR2 YYEKEE (reference sequence). CDR3 sequence reads: CASSQMGAYEQYF. CDR3 nucleotides: TGTGCCAGCAGCCAGATGGGGGCCTACGAGCAGTACTTC.

The chain is built from TRBV4-1 and TRBJ2-5; maybe TRBD2 (5 bases). The assigned J gene may be wrong: the sequence end matches TRBJ2-7 better. The CDR3 covers 14 residues. From germline, CDR1 is MGHRA and CDR2 YSYEKL. CDR3 residues: CASSPIELEYEQYF. CDR3 nucleotide sequence: TGCGCCAGCAGCCCCATAGAACTAGAGTACGAGCAGTACTTC.

This chain joins TRBV5-4 and TRBJ2-3; 9 bases are shared with TRBD2. V dropped 3 bases and J dropped 6; count of bases not matched to a gene: 14. This CDR3 comprises 17 residues. CDR1 is SGHNT and CDR2 is YYREEE in the germline V gene (reference sequence). CDR3 DNA: TGTGCCAGCAGCTCGGCCCGGACTAGCGCCCTGGGGGATACGCAGTATTTT. Amino acids: CASSSARTSALGDTQYF.

Only a few counts were recorded for this clone. The V and J genes are TRBV7-9 and TRBJ1-3; 9 nucleotides line up with TRBD1. The ends lost 5 bases at V and 4 bases at J; junction bases unmatched: 9. This CDR3 region has 16 residues. Per the germline V gene, CDR1 is SEHNR and CDR2 is FQNEAQ (reference sequence). The CDR3 region is CASSPRDRAAGNTIYF. The CDR3 DNA reads as TGTGCCAGCAGCCCCAGGGACAGGGCGGCGGGAAACACCATATATTTT.

The chain has TRBV29-1 and TRBJ1-1; D not resolved. V was pared by 5 bases and J by 2 bases, with 9 bases between. The CDR3 covers 12 residues. CDR1 is SQVTM, CDR2 ANQGSEA, per germline. The CDR3 is CSVSATNTEAFF. CDR3 sequence (DNA): TGCAGCGTTTCCGCCACTAACACTGAAGCTTTCTTT.